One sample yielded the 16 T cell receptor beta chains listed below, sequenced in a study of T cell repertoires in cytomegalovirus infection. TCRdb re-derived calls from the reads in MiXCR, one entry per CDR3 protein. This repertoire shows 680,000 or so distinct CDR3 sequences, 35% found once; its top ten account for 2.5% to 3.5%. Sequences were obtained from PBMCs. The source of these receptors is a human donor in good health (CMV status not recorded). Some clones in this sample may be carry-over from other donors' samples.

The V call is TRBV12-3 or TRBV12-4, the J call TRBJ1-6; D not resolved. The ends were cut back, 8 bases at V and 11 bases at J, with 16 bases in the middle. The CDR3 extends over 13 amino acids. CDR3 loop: CASCEEVFAPLHF. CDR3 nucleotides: TGTGCCAGCTGTGAGGAGGTCTTCGCACCCCTCCACTTT.

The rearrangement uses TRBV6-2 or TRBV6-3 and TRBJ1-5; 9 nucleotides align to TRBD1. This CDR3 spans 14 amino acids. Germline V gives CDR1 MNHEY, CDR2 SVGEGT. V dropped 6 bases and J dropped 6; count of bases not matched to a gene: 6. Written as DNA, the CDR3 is TGTGCCAGCAGACAGGGGGCGAAGATTCAGCCCCAGCATTTT. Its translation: CASRQGAKIQPQHF.

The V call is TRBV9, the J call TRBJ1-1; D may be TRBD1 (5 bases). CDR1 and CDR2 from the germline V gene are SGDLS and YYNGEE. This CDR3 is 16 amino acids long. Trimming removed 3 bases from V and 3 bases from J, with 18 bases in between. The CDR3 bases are TGTGCCAGCAGCGAGCAGGCACGTCTGGGGCACACTGAAGCTTTCTTT. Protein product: CASSEQARLGHTEAFF.

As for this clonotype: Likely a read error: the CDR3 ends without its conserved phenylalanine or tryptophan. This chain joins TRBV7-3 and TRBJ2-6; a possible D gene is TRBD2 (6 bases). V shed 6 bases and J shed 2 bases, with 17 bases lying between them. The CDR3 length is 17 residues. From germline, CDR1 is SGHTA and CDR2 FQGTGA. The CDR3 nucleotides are TGTGCCAGCAGTCCCCAGCCAGGGAGGACTGGGGCCAACGTCCTGACTTTA. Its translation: CASSPQPGRTGANVLTL.

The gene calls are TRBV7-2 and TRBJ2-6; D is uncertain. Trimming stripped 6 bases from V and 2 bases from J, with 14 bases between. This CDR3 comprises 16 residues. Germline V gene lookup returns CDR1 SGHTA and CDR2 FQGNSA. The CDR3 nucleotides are TGTGCCAGCAGTTATCCTGGCTCTCCTGGGGCCAACGTCCTGACTTTC. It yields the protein CASSYPGSPGANVLTF.

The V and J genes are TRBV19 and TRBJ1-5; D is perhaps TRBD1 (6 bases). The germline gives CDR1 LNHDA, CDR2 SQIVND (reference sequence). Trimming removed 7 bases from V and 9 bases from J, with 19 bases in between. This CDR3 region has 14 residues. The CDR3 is CASMIRDTPRPQHF. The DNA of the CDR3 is TGTGCCAGTATGATTCGGGACACCCCTCGGCCCCAGCATTTT.

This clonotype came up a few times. CDR3 sequence (DNA): TGTGCCAGTAGTATATTAGAGTCTAACTATGGCTACACCTTC. It encodes CASSILESNYGYTF. This chain uses TRBV19 with TRBJ1-2; unclear D gene. CDR3 length: 14 amino acids. Germline lookup yields CDR1 LNHDA and CDR2 SQIVND (reference sequence). V lost 2 bases and J 0 bases, leaving 7 bases between the germline ends.

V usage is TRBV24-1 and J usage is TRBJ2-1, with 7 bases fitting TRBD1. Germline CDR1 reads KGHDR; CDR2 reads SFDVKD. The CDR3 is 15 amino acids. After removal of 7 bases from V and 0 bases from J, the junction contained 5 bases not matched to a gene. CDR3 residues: CATSIGTVSYNEQFF. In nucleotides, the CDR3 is TGTGCCACCAGCATCGGGACAGTCTCCTACAATGAGCAGTTCTTC.

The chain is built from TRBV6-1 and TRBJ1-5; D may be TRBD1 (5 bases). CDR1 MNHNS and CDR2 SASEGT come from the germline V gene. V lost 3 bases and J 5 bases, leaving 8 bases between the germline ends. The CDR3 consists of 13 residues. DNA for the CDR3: TGTGCCAGCAGTGACAGGGTGCATCAGCCCCAGCATTTT. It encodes CASSDRVHQPQHF.

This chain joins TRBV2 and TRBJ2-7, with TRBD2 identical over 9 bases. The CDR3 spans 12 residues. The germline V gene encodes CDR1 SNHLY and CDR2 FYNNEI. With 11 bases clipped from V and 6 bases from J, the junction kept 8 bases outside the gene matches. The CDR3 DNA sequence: TGTGCCTCCCAGGGCGGGAGGGGCGAGCAGTACTTC. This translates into CASQGGRGEQYF. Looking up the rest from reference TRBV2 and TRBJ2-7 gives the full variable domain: EPEVTQTPSHQVTQMGQEVILRCVPISNHLYFYWYRQILGQKVEFLVSFYNNEISEKSEIFDDQFSVERPDGSNFTLKIRSTKLEDSAMYFCASQGGRGEQYFGPGTRLTVT.

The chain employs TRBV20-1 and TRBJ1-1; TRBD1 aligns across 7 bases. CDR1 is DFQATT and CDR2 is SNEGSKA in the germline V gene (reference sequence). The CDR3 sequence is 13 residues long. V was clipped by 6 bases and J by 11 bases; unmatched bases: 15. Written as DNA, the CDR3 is TGCAGTGCCACCGGGACAGTGGGTAGCAAGGCTTTCTTT. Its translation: CSATGTVGSKAFF.

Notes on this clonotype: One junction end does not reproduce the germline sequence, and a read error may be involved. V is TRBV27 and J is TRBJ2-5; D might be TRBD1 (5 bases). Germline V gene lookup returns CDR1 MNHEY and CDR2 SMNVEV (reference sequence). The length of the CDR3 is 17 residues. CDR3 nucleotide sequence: TGTGCCCGCAGTTTCTCCCCCAGGGTGGCTTACCAAGAGACCCAGTACTTC. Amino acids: CARSFSPRVAYQETQYF.

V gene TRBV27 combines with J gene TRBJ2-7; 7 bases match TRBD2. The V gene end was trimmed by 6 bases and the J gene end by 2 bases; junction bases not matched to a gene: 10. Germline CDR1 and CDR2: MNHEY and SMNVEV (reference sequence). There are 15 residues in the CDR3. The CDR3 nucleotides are TGTGCCAGCAGGGTGCTGGGACTATCCGCCTACGAGCAGTACTTC. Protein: CASRVLGLSAYEQYF.

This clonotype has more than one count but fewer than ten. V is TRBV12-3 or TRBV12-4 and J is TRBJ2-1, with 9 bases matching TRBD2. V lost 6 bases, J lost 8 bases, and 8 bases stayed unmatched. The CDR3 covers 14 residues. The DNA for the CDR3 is TGTGCCAGCAGCTCGGTAGCGGGAGAGGATGAGCAGTTCTTC. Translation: CASSSVAGEDEQFF.

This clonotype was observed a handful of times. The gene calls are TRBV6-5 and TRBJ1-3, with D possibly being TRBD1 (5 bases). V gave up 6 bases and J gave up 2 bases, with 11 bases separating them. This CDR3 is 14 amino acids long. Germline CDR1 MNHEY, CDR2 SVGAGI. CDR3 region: CASRPDRTGNTIYF. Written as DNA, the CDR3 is TGTGCCAGCAGACCCGACAGAACTGGAAACACCATATATTTT.

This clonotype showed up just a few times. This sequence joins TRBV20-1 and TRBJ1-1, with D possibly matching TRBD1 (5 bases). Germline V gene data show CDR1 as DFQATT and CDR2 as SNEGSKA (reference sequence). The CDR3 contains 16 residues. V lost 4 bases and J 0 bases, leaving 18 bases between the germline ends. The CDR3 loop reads CSAKRRRQPMNTEAFF. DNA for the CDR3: TGCAGTGCTAAACGGCGGCGACAGCCGATGAACACTGAAGCTTTCTTT.